The TCR beta chain described here comes from a study of T cell repertoires in cytomegalovirus infection. Study-wide context: Evidence of both CMV infection and a matching HLA type came from public TCR beta signatures.

MiXCR was run by TCRdb on the reads, yielding one entry per CDR3 protein. The data hold a few hundred thousand distinct CDR3 sequences, with 8% to 9.5% observed a single time. General study findings and limits: HLA-C-restricted CMV-specific TCR beta clonotypes prevailed in the ex vivo response.

This clonotype appeared a few times. The target antigen is unknown. The CDR3 runs 15 residues. Germline V gene sequence: CDR1 SGHRS, CDR2 YFSETQ. Deletions cut 0 bases from V and 5 bases from J, with 12 bases between. The receptor's source is a human donor in good health (CMV status not recorded). Some clones in this sample may be carry-over from other donors' samples. V and J are TRBV5-1 and TRBJ1-5, with a tentative D call TRBD1 (6 bases). The specimen sequenced was PBMCs. The CDR3 sequence is CASSLVGGPDQPQHF. The DNA of the CDR3 is TGCGCCAGCAGCTTGGTTGGGGGGCCTGATCAGCCCCAGCATTTT.